This TCR beta chain comes out of a study of blood T cell repertoires in COVID-19. In the study overall: PBMCs, B-cell-depleted T cells, or T cells provided the cDNA or gDNA that made up the material.

Method: immunoSEQ multiplex PCR; TCRdb's copy keeps in-frame clones and lacks some. This sample has 250,000 to 350,000 clones; roughly 83% occur once, and the top ten carry more than 1.1%. From germline, CDR1 is SGHRS and CDR2 YFSETQ. This CDR3 contains 14 residues. V was trimmed by 6 bases and J by 3 bases, leaving 15 bases between them. This sequence was found in a human donor with COVID-19, enrolled during active disease. The donor label of this sample is uncertain. The chain is built from TRBV5-1 and TRBJ1-1, with a possible D match to TRBD1 (5 bases). Sequenced material: peripheral blood. In DNA, the CDR3 is TGCGCCAGCACCCTTGGACAAGGGGACACTGAAGCTTTCTTT. This encodes CASTLGQGDTEAFF.